One sample yielded the 5 T cell receptor beta chains listed below, sequenced in a study of T cell responses to AZD1222 COVID-19 vaccine. Measured with immunoSEQ multiplex PCR; TCRdb has only the in-frame clones, and not every one. The sample holds some 180,000 clones, over 85% seen once. The specimen comprised peripheral blood, sampled 28 days after the second dose of the MenACWY control vaccine. Receptors were obtained from an adult who received the MenACWY meningococcal vaccine as a control.

V is TRBV15 and J is TRBJ2-7, with a weak D call TRBD1 (5 bases). Germline CDR1 LNHNV, CDR2 YYDKDF (reference sequence). Between the trimmed V and J ends, which lost 1 base and 0 bases, there was a span of 13 bases. The CDR3 extends over 16 amino acids. The DNA for the CDR3 is TGTGCCACCAGCAGAGTGCGACAGACCTACTCCTACGAGCAGTACTTC. Its translation: CATSRVRQTYSYEQYF.

V and J are TRBV9 and TRBJ2-1, with 11 bases fitting TRBD2. The length of the CDR3 is 15 residues. Germline CDR1 and CDR2: SGDLS and YYNGEE. The V segment lost 4 bases and the J segment 8 bases; nucleotides outside the gene matches: 8. The CDR3 reads CASSNLAGGTHEQFF. In nucleotides, the CDR3 is TGTGCCAGCAGCAACTTAGCGGGGGGGACGCATGAGCAGTTCTTC.

This chain connects TRBV12-3 or TRBV12-4 to TRBJ1-1; 8 nucleotides agree with TRBD1. The CDR3 spans 13 residues. After removal of 4 bases from V and 7 bases from J, the junction contained 5 bases not matched to a gene. This CDR3 reads CASSSTGVGEAFF. For the CDR3, the DNA is TGTGCCAGCAGTTCGACAGGGGTAGGTGAAGCTTTCTTT.

This clone has a single count. This chain connects TRBV14 to TRBJ1-2, with TRBD1 matching over 9 bases. Germline values: CDR1 SGHDN, CDR2 FVKESK. V was clipped by 1 base and J by 3 bases; unmatched bases: 3. This CDR3 region has 15 residues. For the CDR3, the DNA is TGTGCCAGCAGCCAAGTACAGGGGGCGGACTATGGCTACACCTTC. Translation: CASSQVQGADYGYTF. Drawing the rest from reference TRBV14 and TRBJ1-2, the complete variable domain is EAGVTQFPSHSVIEKGQTVTLRCDPISGHDNLYWYRRVMGKEIKFLLHFVKESKQDESGMPNNRFLAERTGGTYSTLKVQPAELEDSGVYFCASSQVQGADYGYTFGSGTRLTVV.

The gene calls are TRBV3-1 (or the pseudogene TRBV3-2) and TRBJ2-2; D gene ambiguous. Germline V gene data show CDR1 as LGHDT and CDR2 as YNNKEL (reference sequence). V was pared by 0 bases and J by 3 bases, with 8 bases between. This CDR3 is 15 amino acids long. The CDR3 spells CASSQDPFYTGELFF. DNA of the CDR3: TGTGCCAGCAGCCAAGACCCTTTCTACACCGGGGAGCTGTTTTTT.